Presented here are 27 T cell receptor beta chains from one specimen sequenced in a study of blood T cells in healthy people across ages. Through a sample-barcoded 5' primer and a J-beta primer mix, a second PCR was run for 7 to 11 cycles. In TCRdb, the 5' RACE reads were re-called with MiXCR into one record per CDR3 protein. There are 1.6 million or so distinct CDR3 sequences in the sample; about 35% occur only once, and about 11% lies in the top ten. Sequencing input: blood. The receptor source for this set is a woman aged 25 to 45 in good health.

This clonotype was seen at least ten times. V gene TRBV29-1 combines with J gene TRBJ2-1; D is undetermined. This CDR3 comprises 12 residues. Germline V CDR1 and CDR2: SQVTM, ANQGSEA. V shed 3 bases and J shed 7 bases, with 10 bases lying between them. This chain's CDR3 is CSVEAVHNEQFF. DNA of the CDR3: TGCAGCGTTGAGGCAGTTCATAATGAGCAGTTCTTC.

This rearrangement joins TRBV7-3 to TRBJ2-2, with TRBD1 matching over 7 bases. Looked up from germline, CDR1 is SGHTA and CDR2 is FQGTGA. CDR3 length: 14 amino acids. Unmatched junction bases numbered 4, after V lost 4 bases and J lost 5 bases. The CDR3 sequence is CASSSNRGTGELFF. The CDR3 DNA reads TGTGCCAGCAGCTCAAACAGGGGAACCGGGGAGCTGTTTTTT.

The CDR3 DNA is TGTGCCAGCACCCGGTTGGGCGGCCCGACGGGGGATACGCAGTATTTT. It encodes CASTRLGGPTGDTQYF. The rearrangement links TRBV28 to TRBJ2-3; D may be TRBD2 (5 bases). This CDR3 is 16 amino acids long. Germline loops: CDR1 MDHEN, CDR2 SYDVKM. V lost 7 bases to trimming and J lost 6 bases, with 23 bases between them.

V and J are TRBV10-3 and TRBJ2-1; 10 nucleotides agree with TRBD2. The CDR3 totals 15 residues. V shed 6 bases and J 8 bases; nucleotides not matched to a gene: 10. In germline, CDR1 is ENHRY, CDR2 SYGVKD. CDR3 sequence (DNA): TGTGCCATCAGAGCCACTAGCGGGACTGGCTATGAGCAGTTCTTC. Residues: CAIRATSGTGYEQFF.

The chain couples TRBV20-1 to TRBJ2-7; D unclear. CDR3 length: 12 residues. V lost 2 bases and J 7 bases, leaving 12 bases between the germline ends. Germline V gives CDR1 DFQATT, CDR2 SNEGSKA (reference sequence). CDR3 nucleotide sequence: TGCAGTGCTAGACTTCTGGGCGAGGAGCAGTACTTC. The encoded protein is CSARLLGEEQYF.

This sequence joins TRBV20-1 and TRBJ1-2, with 9 bases fitting TRBD1. CDR3 length: 15 residues. Germline CDR1 is DFQATT and CDR2 is SNEGSKA (reference sequence). V lost 3 bases and J lost 0; bases outside the gene matches: 5. The CDR3 sequence is CSASGQGKTNYGYTF. The CDR3 DNA reads TGCAGTGCTAGCGGACAGGGGAAGACTAACTATGGCTACACCTTC.

The chain has TRBV11-2 and TRBJ2-1; the match to TRBD2 covers 16 bases. CDR1 is SGHAT, CDR2 FQNNGV, per germline. The CDR3 has 18 amino acids. Losses at the gene ends were 5 bases for V and 7 bases for J; bases not matched to a gene: 11. In nucleotides, the CDR3 is TGTGCCAGCAGCGCGGGGACTAGCGGGAGGGCCCTATTGAATGAGCAGTTCTTC. This translates into CASSAGTSGRALLNEQFF.

The sample holds a few counts of this clonotype. V is TRBV7-3 and J is TRBJ2-3; D unclear. There are 15 residues in the CDR3. Germline CDR1 is SGHTA and CDR2 is FQGTGA. Trimming took 5 bases from V and 2 from J, leaving 14 bases between them. The CDR3 loop reads CASSPSEANTDTQYF. The CDR3 coding sequence is TGTGCCAGCAGCCCAAGTGAGGCCAACACAGATACGCAGTATTTT. The full variable domain, in which reference TRBV7-3 and TRBJ2-3 provide the parts outside the CDR3, is GAGVSQTPSNKVTEKGKYVELRCDPISGHTALYWYRQSLGQGPEFLIYFQGTGAADDSGLPNDRFFAVRPEGSVSTLKIQRTERGDSAVYLCASSPSEANTDTQYFGPGTRLTVL.

This clonotype turned up a few times. V and J are TRBV10-3 and TRBJ2-1; TRBD2 matches 8 bases. The CDR3 has 16 residues. V trimming: 0 bases; J trimming: 3 bases; junction bases outside the gene matches: 4. Germline CDR1 reads ENHRY; CDR2 reads SYGVKD. In DNA, the CDR3 is TGTGCCATCAGTGAGTCATATAGCGGGGACTACAATGAGCAGTTCTTC. This sequence encodes CAISESYSGDYNEQFF.

The rearrangement uses TRBV11-2 and TRBJ2-2; D unresolved. CDR1 and CDR2 from the germline V gene are SGHAT and FQNNGV. The ends were cut back, 0 bases at V and 2 bases at J, with 4 bases in the middle. The CDR3 spans 14 residues. The DNA of the CDR3 is TGTGCCAGCAGCTTAGATTTCAACACCGGGGAGCTGTTTTTT. Protein product: CASSLDFNTGELFF.

The genes are TRBV20-1 and TRBJ2-3, with D tentatively TRBD2 (5 bases). CDR1 is DFQATT and CDR2 is SNEGSKA in the germline V gene (reference sequence). The CDR3 length is 11 residues. Trimming stripped 6 bases from V and 4 bases from J, with 8 bases between. The CDR3 protein is CSAWEPDTQYF. As DNA, the CDR3 is TGCAGTGCCTGGGAGCCAGATACGCAGTATTTT.

The chain employs TRBV28 and TRBJ2-2; 10 bases line up with TRBD2. This CDR3 has 16 residues. The germline V gene encodes CDR1 MDHEN and CDR2 SYDVKM. Trimming took 5 bases from V and 7 from J; bases not matched to a gene: 10. The chain's CDR3 is CASSPYTSGINGELFF. The DNA for the CDR3 is TGTGCCAGCAGTCCTTATACTAGCGGGATCAACGGGGAGCTGTTTTTT.

The J gene is TRBJ2-5, the V gene TRBV6-2 or TRBV6-3, with 13 bases aligning to TRBD2. Losses at the gene ends were 6 bases for V and 4 bases for J; bases not matched to a gene: 5. CDR3 length equals 15 residues. CDR1 and CDR2 (germline): MNHEY, SVGEGT. The CDR3: CASSLTSGGAETQYF. The CDR3 DNA sequence: TGTGCCAGCAGCCTAACTAGCGGGGGGGCAGAGACCCAGTACTTC.

This rearrangement joins TRBV7-9 to TRBJ1-5; no reliable D call. V lost 1 base and J lost 3, with 13 bases in between. Germline loops: CDR1 SEHNR, CDR2 FQNEAQ (reference sequence). The CDR3 is 16 amino acids. As DNA, the CDR3 is TGTGCCAGCAGCTTAGTGTCGGAGCTAATCAATCAGCCCCAGCATTTT. Its translation is CASSLVSELINQPQHF.

The chain joins TRBV5-4 to TRBJ2-2, with TRBD1 as a possible D gene (5 bases). In germline, CDR1 is SGHNT, CDR2 YYREEE (reference sequence). The length of the CDR3 is 15 residues. Trimming pared 4 bases from V and 2 bases from J, leaving 12 bases between. CDR3 sequence: CASSQIGVNTGELFF. The CDR3 DNA reads as TGTGCCAGCAGCCAGATAGGGGTTAACACCGGGGAGCTGTTTTTT.

The chain carries TRBV28 and TRBJ2-7; the D call may be TRBD1 or TRBD2 (5 bases each). The germline V and J ends were trimmed by 4 bases and 7 bases, with 20 bases remaining between them. This CDR3 has 15 residues. Germline CDR1 reads MDHEN; CDR2 reads SYDVKM. The CDR3 reads CASSYLGTQRREQYF. The CDR3 DNA is TGTGCCAGCAGTTACCTCGGGACCCAACGGCGGGAGCAGTACTTC.

The gene calls are TRBV20-1 and TRBJ1-4; possibly TRBD1 for D (5 bases). V lost 4 bases and J 10 bases, leaving 16 bases between the germline ends. Germline V gene lookup returns CDR1 DFQATT and CDR2 SNEGSKA (reference sequence). The CDR3 has 13 amino acids. The CDR3 region has the DNA TGCAGTGCTAAGGAGGGGAGAGAAGTAAAACTGTTTTTT. It codes for CSAKEGREVKLFF.

This clonotype has more than one count but fewer than ten. CDR3 sequence reads: CATRDREAFF. For the CDR3, the DNA is TGTGCCACACGCGACAGGGAAGCTTTCTTT. The rearrangement uses TRBV12-3 or TRBV12-4 and TRBJ1-1; possible D gene TRBD1, 6 bases. The CDR3 covers 10 residues. V lost 10 bases, J lost 8 bases, and 11 bases lay in between.

J is TRBJ2-5 and V is TRBV5-1; D possibly matches TRBD1 or TRBD2 (6 bases each). V lost 4 bases to trimming and J lost 1 base, with 11 bases between them. Per germline, CDR1 SGHRS and CDR2 YFSETQ. The CDR3 is 14 amino acids. The CDR3 sequence: CASSIQGGQETQYF. The CDR3 DNA follows: TGCGCCAGCAGCATACAGGGAGGCCAAGAGACCCAGTACTTC. The whole variable domain, remainder taken from reference TRBV5-1 and TRBJ2-5, is KAGVTQTPRYLIKTRGQQVTLSCSPISGHRSVSWYQQTPGQGLQFLFEYFSETQRNKGNFPGRFSGRQFSNSRSEMNVSTLELGDSALYLCASSIQGGQETQYFGPGTRLLVL.

This rearrangement joins TRBV6-6 to TRBJ2-1; 14 nucleotides align to TRBD2. This CDR3 has 16 residues. Trimming cost V 5 bases and J 8 bases; bases outside gene matches: 8. Per the germline V gene, CDR1 is MNHNY and CDR2 is SVGAGI (reference sequence). The CDR3 here is CASSRGLAGGIDEQFF. CDR3 DNA: TGTGCCAGCAGTAGAGGACTAGCGGGGGGCATCGATGAGCAGTTCTTC.

The chain combines TRBV7-2 with TRBJ2-1; tentatively, D is TRBD2 (5 bases). The end of the DNA aligns better with TRBJ2-7, so the J call may be wrong. The CDR3 consists of 15 residues. Germline values: CDR1 SGHTA, CDR2 FQGNSA. CDR3 amino acids: CASSSGVSSYNEQYF. The CDR3 DNA is TGTGCCAGCAGCTCCGGGGTGAGCTCCTACAATGAGCAGTACTTC.

The chain recombines TRBV4-1 with TRBJ1-1; 9 bases match TRBD1. V was pared by 4 bases and J by 0 bases, with 6 bases of the junction left unmatched. This CDR3 is 16 amino acids long. Germline-derived CDR1 and CDR2 are MGHRA and YSYEKL. The CDR3 sequence is CASSPGQGILNTEAFF. CDR3 DNA sequence: TGCGCCAGCAGCCCCGGACAGGGGATTTTGAACACTGAAGCTTTCTTT.

Regarding this clonotype: The junction shows a germline mismatch at one end, possibly a read error. V is TRBV3-1 and J is TRBJ1-4; D is undetermined. The CDR3 is 17 residues long. Germline V gene data show CDR1 as LGHDT and CDR2 as YNNKEL (reference sequence). The CDR3 DNA follows: TGTGCCAGCAGCCAAGAATACCAGTTGAGAACTAATGAAAAACGGTTTTTT. Translated, it gives CASSQEYQLRTNEKRFF.

The sample holds one count of this clonotype. The chain links TRBV14 to TRBJ1-2; TRBD1 might be the D (5 bases). CDR3 size: 14 residues. V was pared by 1 base and J by 8 bases, with 14 bases between. Germline V gene data show CDR1 as SGHDN and CDR2 as FVKESK. The CDR3 loop reads CASSQGVGARGYTF. CDR3 bases: TGTGCCAGCAGCCAAGGAGTTGGGGCGCGGGGCTACACCTTC. The variable domain in full, completed from reference TRBV14 and TRBJ1-2, reads EAGVTQFPSHSVIEKGQTVTLRCDPISGHDNLYWYRRVMGKEIKFLLHFVKESKQDESGMPNNRFLAERTGGTYSTLKVQPAELEDSGVYFCASSQGVGARGYTFGSGTRLTVV.

This clonotype was counted between two and nine times. The chain joins TRBV20-1 to TRBJ2-7; D is perhaps TRBD2 (6 bases). The germline V and J ends were trimmed by 2 bases and 3 bases, with 17 bases remaining between them. CDR1 is DFQATT and CDR2 is SNEGSKA in the germline V gene (reference sequence). The CDR3 spans 15 residues. The CDR3 loop is CSARQRDGGFYEQYF. CDR3 DNA: TGCAGTGCTAGACAGAGGGACGGGGGATTCTACGAGCAGTACTTC.

This clonotype was counted at least ten times. This chain links TRBV29-1 with TRBJ2-3; D might be TRBD1 (5 bases). This CDR3 comprises 12 residues. Germline CDR1 reads SQVTM; CDR2 reads ANQGSEA. The germline V and J ends were trimmed by 4 bases and 6 bases, with 11 bases remaining between them. In DNA, the CDR3 is TGCAGCGTTGTCAGGGTGACGGATACGCAGTATTTT. It is translated as CSVVRVTDTQYF.

This clonotype has more than one count but fewer than ten. The CDR3 spells CASSLAPRRSNNIQYF. CDR3 bases: TGTGCCAGCAGCTTAGCCCCCCGCCGGTCAAATAACATTCAGTACTTC. V is TRBV11-2 and J is TRBJ2-4; the D is unclear. The germline gives CDR1 SGHAT, CDR2 FQNNGV. This CDR3 contains 16 residues. Deletions cut 1 base from V and 7 bases from J, with 17 bases between.